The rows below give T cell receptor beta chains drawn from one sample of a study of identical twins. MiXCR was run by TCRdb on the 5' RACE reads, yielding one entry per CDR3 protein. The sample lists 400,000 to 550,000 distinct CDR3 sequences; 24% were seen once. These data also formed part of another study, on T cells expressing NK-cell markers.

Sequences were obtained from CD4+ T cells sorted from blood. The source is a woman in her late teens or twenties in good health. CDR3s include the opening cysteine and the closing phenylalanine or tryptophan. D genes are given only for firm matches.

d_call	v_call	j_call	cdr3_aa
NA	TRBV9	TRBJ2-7	CASSVKVEGVYEQYF
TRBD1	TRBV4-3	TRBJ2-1	CASSQEATGGPYNEQFF
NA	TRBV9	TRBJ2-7	CASSVVADVAGEQYF
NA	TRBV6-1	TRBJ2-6	CASRGTTGANVLTF
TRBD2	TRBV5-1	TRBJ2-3	CASSLAKMREDTQYF
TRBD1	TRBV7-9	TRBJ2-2	CASSRDRSNTGELFF
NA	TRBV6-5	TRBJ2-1	CASSYQSGQVNEQFF
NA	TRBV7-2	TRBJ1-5	CASSLRPAMGQPQHF
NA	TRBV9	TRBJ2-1	CASSVSGDSYNEQFF
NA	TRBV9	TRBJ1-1	CASSVGSGGPRAFF
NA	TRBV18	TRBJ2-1	CASSPDIYNEQFF
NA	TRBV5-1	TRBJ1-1	CASSLFLGYAFF
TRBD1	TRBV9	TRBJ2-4	CASSVGQGENIQYF
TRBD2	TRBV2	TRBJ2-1	CASSRAGGNNEQFF
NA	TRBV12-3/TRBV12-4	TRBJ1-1	CASSFPGGYTEAFF
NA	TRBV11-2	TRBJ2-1	CASSSYNNEQFF